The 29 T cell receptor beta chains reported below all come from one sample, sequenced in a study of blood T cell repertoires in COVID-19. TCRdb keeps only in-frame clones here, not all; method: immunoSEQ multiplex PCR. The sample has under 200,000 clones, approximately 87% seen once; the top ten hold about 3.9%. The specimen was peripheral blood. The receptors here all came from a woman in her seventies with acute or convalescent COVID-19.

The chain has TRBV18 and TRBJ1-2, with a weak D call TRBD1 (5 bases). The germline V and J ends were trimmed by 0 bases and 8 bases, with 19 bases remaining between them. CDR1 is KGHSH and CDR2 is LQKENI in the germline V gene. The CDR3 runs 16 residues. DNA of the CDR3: TGTGCCAGCTCACCACCTAGCAGGGCTAGGGCAGGCGGCTACACCTTC. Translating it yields CASSPPSRARAGGYTF.

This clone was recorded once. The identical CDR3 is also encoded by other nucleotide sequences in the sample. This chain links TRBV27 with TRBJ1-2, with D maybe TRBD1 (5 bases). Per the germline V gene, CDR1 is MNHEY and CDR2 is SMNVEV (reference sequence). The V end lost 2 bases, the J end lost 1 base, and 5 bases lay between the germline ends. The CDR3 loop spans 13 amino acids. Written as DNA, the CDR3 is TGTGCCAGCAGTTTAGACAGTAACTATGGCTACACCTTC. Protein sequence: CASSLDSNYGYTF.

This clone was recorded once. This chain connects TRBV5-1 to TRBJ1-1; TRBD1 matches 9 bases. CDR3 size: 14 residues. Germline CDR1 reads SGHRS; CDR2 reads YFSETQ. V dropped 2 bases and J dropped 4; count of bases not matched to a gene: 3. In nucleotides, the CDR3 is TGCGCCAGCAGCTTCGTACAGGGGGCCACTGAAGCTTTCTTT. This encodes CASSFVQGATEAFF.

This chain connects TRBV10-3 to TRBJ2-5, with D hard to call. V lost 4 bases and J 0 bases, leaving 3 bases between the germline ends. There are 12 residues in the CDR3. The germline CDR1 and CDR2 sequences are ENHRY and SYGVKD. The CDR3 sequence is CAISADQETQYF. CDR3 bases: TGTGCCATCAGTGCGGACCAAGAGACCCAGTACTTC.

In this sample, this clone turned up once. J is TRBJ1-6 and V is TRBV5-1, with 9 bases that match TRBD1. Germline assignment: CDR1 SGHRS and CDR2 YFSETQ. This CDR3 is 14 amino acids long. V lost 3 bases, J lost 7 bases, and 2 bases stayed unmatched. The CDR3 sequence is CASSWGQGNSPLHF. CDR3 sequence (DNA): TGCGCCAGCAGCTGGGGACAGGGAAATTCACCCCTCCACTTT.

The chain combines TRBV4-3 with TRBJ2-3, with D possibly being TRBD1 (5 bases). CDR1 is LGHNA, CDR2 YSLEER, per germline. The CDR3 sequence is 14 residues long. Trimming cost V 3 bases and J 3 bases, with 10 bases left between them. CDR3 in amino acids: CASSHKQGTDTQYF. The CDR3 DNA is TGCGCCAGCAGCCATAAGCAGGGAACAGATACGCAGTATTTT.

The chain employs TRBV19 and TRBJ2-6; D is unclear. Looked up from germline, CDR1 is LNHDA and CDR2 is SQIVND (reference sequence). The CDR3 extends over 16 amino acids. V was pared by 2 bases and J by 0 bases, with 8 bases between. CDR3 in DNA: TGTGCCAGTAGTATAACGCCTAGCTCTGGGGCCAACGTCCTGACTTTC. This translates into CASSITPSSGANVLTF.

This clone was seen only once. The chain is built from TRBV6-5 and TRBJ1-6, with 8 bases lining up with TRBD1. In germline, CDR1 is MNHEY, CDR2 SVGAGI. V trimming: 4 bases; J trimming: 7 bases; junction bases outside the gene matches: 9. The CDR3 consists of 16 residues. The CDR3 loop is CASSSPTGARNSPLHF. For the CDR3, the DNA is TGTGCCAGCAGTTCTCCGACAGGGGCGAGGAATTCACCCCTCCACTTT.

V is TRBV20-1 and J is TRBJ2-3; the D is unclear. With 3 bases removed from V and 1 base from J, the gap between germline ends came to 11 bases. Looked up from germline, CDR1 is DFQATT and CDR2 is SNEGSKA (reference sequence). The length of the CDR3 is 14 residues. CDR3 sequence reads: CSASEYRGTDTQYF. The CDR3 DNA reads TGCAGTGCTAGTGAGTACCGCGGCACAGATACGCAGTATTTT.

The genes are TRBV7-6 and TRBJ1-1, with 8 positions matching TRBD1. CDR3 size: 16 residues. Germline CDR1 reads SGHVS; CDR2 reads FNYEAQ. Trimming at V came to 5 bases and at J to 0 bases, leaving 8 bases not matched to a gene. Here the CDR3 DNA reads TGTGCCAGCAGCCGCAGGGGGCGCGGGATGAACACTGAAGCTTTCTTT. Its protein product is CASSRRGRGMNTEAFF.

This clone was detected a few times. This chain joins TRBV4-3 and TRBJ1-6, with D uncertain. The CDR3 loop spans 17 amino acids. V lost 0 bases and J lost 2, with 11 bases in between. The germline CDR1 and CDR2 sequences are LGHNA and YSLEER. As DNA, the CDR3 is TGCGCCAGCAGCCAAGATTCTGGGCTCACCTATAATTCACCCCTCCACTTT. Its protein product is CASSQDSGLTYNSPLHF.

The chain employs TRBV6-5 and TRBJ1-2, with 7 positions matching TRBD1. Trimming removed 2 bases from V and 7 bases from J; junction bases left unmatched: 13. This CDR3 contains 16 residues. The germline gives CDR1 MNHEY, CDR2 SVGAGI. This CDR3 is CASSYRPPGGSSGYTF. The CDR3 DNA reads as TGTGCCAGCAGTTACCGTCCCCCAGGGGGGTCTTCTGGCTACACCTTC.

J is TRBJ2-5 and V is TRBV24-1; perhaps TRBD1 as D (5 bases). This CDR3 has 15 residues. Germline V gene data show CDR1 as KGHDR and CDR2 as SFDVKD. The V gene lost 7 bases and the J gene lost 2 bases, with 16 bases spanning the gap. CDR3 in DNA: TGTGCCACCAGCCCAGGGATGGATCTACAAGAGACCCAGTACTTC. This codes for CATSPGMDLQETQYF.

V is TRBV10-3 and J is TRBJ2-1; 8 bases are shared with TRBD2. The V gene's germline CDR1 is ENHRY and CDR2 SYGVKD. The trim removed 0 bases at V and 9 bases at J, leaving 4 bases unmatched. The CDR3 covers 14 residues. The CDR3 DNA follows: TGTGCCATCAGTGAGTCGAGCGGGAGCACTGAGCAGTTCTTC. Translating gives CAISESSGSTEQFF.

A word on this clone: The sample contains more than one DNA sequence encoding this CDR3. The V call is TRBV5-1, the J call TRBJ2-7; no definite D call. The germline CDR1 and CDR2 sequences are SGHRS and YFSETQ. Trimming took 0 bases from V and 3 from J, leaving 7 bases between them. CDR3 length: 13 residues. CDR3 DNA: TGCGCCAGCAGCTTGGGAACCGGCTACGAGCAGTACTTC. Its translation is CASSLGTGYEQYF.

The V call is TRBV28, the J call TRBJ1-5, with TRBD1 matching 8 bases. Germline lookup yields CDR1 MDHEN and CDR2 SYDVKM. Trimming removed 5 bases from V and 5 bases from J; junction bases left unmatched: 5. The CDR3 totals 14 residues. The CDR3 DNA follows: TGTGCCAGCAGTAAGGACAGGGAGGATCAGCCCCAGCATTTT. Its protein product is CASSKDREDQPQHF.

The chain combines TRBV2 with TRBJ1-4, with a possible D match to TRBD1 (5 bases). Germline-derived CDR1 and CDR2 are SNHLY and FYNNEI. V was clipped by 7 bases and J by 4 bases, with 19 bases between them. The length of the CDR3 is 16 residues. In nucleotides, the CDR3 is TGTGCCAGCAACCGCCTCCGGGGGGGGTTTAATGAAAAACTGTTTTTT. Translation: CASNRLRGGFNEKLFF.

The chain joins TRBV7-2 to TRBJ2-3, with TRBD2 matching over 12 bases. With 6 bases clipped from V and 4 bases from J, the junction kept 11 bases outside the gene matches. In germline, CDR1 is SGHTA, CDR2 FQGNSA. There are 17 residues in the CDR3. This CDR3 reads CASRRNLAGGPADTQYF. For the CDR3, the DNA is TGTGCCAGCAGGCGCAATCTAGCGGGAGGGCCGGCAGATACGCAGTATTTT.

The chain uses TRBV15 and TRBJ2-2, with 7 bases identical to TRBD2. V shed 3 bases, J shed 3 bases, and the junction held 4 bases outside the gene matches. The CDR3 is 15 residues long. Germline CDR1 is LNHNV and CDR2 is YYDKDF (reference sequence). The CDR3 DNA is TGTGCCACCAGCAGGGGGAGGGGCGACACCGGGGAGCTGTTTTTT. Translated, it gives CATSRGRGDTGELFF.

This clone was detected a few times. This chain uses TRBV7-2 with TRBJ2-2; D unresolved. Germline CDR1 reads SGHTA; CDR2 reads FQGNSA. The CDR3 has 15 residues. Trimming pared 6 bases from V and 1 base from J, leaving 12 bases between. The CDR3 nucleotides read TGTGCCAGCAGGCCCTTCTCGGGGAACACCGGGGAGCTGTTTTTT. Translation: CASRPFSGNTGELFF.

CDR3 nucleotides: TGTGCCATCCAACAGGCAGATCCTAATCAGCCCCAGCATTTT. Encoded protein: CAIQQADPNQPQHF. The J gene is TRBJ1-5, the V gene TRBV7-2; TRBD1 might be the D (5 bases). This CDR3 contains 14 residues. Trimming stripped 10 bases from V and 4 bases from J, with 17 bases between. Germline CDR1 SGHTA, CDR2 FQGNSA. Combining the CDR3 with reference TRBV7-2 and TRBJ1-5 gives the whole variable domain GAGVSQSPSNKVTEKGKDVELRCDPISGHTALYWYRQSLGQGLEFLIYFQGNSAPDKSGLPSDRFSAERTGGSVSTLTIQRTQQEDSAVYLCAIQQADPNQPQHFGDGTRLSIL.

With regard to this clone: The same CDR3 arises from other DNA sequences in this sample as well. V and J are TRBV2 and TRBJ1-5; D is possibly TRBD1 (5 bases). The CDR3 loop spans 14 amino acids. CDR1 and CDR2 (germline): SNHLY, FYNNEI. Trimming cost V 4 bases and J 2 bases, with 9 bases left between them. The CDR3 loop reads CASSVAGGNQPQHF. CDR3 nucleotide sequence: TGTGCCAGCAGTGTCGCGGGGGGCAATCAGCCCCAGCATTTT.

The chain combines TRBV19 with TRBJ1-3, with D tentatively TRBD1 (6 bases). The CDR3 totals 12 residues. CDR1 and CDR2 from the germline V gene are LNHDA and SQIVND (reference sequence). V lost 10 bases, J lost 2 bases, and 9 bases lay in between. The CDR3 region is CATRGTGNTIYF. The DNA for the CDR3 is TGTGCCACCAGGGGAACTGGAAACACCATATATTTT.

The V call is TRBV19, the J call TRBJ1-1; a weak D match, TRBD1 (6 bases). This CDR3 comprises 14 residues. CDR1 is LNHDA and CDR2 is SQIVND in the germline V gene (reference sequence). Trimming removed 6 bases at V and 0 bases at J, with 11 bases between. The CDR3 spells CASSRGYMNTEAFF. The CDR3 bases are TGTGCCAGTAGCAGGGGTTACATGAACACTGAAGCTTTCTTT.

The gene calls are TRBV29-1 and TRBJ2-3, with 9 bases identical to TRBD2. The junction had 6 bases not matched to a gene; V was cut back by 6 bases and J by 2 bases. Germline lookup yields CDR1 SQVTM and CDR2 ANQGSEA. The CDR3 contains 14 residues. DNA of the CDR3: TGCAGCGTCGCGGGGGGGGGCCCCACAGATACGCAGTATTTT. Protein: CSVAGGGPTDTQYF.

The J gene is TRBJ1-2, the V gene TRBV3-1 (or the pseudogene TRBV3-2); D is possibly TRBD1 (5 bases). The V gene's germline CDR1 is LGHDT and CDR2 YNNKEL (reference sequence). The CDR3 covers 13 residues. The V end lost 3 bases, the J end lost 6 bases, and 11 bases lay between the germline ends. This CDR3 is CASSQGLWDGYTF. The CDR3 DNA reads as TGTGCCAGCAGCCAGGGACTCTGGGATGGCTACACCTTC.

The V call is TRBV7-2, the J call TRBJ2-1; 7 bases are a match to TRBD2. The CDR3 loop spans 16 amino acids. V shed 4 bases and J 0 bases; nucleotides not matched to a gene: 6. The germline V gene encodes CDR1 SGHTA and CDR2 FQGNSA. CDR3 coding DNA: TGTGCCAGCAGCTCCCCAGCGGGAAGCTCCTACAATGAGCAGTTCTTC. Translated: CASSSPAGSSYNEQFF.

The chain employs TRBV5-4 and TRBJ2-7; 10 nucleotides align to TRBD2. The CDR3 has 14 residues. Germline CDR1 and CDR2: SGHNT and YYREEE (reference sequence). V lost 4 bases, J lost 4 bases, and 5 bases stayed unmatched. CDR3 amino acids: CASSKGLAEYEQYF. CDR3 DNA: TGTGCCAGCAGCAAAGGACTAGCGGAGTACGAGCAGTACTTC.

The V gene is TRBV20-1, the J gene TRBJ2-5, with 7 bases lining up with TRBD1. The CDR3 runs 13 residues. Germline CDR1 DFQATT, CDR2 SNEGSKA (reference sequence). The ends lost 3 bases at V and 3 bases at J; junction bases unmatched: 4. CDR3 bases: TGCAGTGCTAGTCGGACAGGAAAAGAGACCCAGTACTTC. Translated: CSASRTGKETQYF.